This is a list of T cell receptor beta chains from one sample in a study of response to subunit inactivated influenza vaccine. A single record per CDR3 protein comes from TCRdb applying MiXCR to the RT-PCR reads. The top ten hold 3% of the sample, which has hundreds of thousands of distinct CDR3 sequences, 16% seen once. Material: CD4+ T cells sorted from PBMCs, obtained around 25 months after vaccination. These receptor sequences come from a man in his fifties or sixties who received an inactivated influenza vaccine. The CDR3 runs from the conserved cysteine through the conserved F or W. D genes are given only for firm matches. Size is omitted from some rows. Given values are once, few, many or a class for expanded clones.

J gene,V gene,D gene,CDR3 length,clone size,CDR3 protein,CDR3 DNA
TRBJ1-1,TRBV7-9,.,15,few,CASSPRGALNTEAFF,TGTGCCAGCAGCCCCAGGGGCGCTTTGAACACTGAAGCTTTCTTT
TRBJ2-1,TRBV28,TRBD2,16,.,CASRVLAAGSYNEQFF,TGTGCCAGCAGAGTTCTAGCGGCGGGTTCCTACAATGAGCAGTTCTTC
TRBJ1-1,TRBV3-1,.,15,few,CASSPLFAGHTEAFF,TGTGCCAGCAGCCCCCTATTCGCCGGGCACACTGAAGCTTTCTTT
TRBJ1-4,TRBV7-9,.,14,.,CASSSEGSNEKLFF,TGTGCCAGCAGCTCCGAGGGATCTAATGAAAAACTGTTTTTT
TRBJ2-5,TRBV6-5,TRBD1,15,.,CASSYATGGRDSQYF,TGTGCCAGCAGTTACGCGACAGGGGGTCGAGACTCCCAGTACTTC
TRBJ1-6,TRBV5-1,.,15,.,CASSLARDGDSPLHF,TGCGCCAGCAGCTTGGCCCGGGACGGAGATTCACCCCTCCACTTT
TRBJ2-1,TRBV6-1,TRBD2,14,few,CASIRVAGNNEQFF,TGTGCCAGCATACGAGTAGCGGGAAACAATGAGCAGTTCTTC
TRBJ2-7,TRBV5-1,TRBD1,15,many,CASSLVGTGKDEQYF,TGCGCCAGCAGCTTGGTTGGGACAGGGAAGGACGAGCAGTACTTC
TRBJ2-2,TRBV5-6,TRBD2,16,.,CASSFGLVTNTGELFF,TGTGCCAGCAGCTTCGGACTAGTGACGAACACCGGGGAGCTGTTTTTT
TRBJ2-1,TRBV2,TRBD2,14,.,CASRAGGPNNEQFF,TGTGCCAGCAGAGCGGGAGGGCCTAACAATGAGCAGTTCTTC
TRBJ2-2,TRBV27,TRBD2,19,.,CASSSLGLAGGTNTGELFF,TGTGCCAGCAGTTCCCTCGGACTAGCGGGAGGCACGAACACCGGGGAGCTGTTTTTT
TRBJ2-7,TRBV20-1,TRBD1,13,many,CSAGQGPGYEQYF,TGCAGTGCTGGACAGGGACCGGGGTACGAGCAGTACTTC
TRBJ2-3,TRBV7-2,TRBD1,16,.,CASSAWTGGYTDTQYF,TGTGCCAGCAGCGCCTGGACAGGGGGCTACACAGATACGCAGTATTTT
TRBJ2-1,TRBV24-1,.,16,.,CATSDSRLGGIGEQFF,TGTGCCACCAGTGATTCAAGACTAGGAGGCATTGGGGAGCAGTTCTTC
TRBJ1-3,TRBV28,.,15,few,CASSLSRGSGNTIYF,TGTGCCAGCAGTTTAAGTAGGGGTTCTGGAAACACCATATATTTT